The 16 T cell receptor beta chains below come from one sample, sequenced in a study of T cells after yellow fever vaccination. TCRdb fed the 5' RACE reads into MiXCR, producing one record per CDR3 protein. The sample consists of around 250,000 distinct CDR3 sequences, about 5% of them appearing once. The input for sequencing was CD4+ T cells sorted from PBMCs, taken on the day of the yellow fever booster vaccination. The receptors shown here come from a man aged 18 to 29 who received the YFV17D yellow fever vaccine.

This chain links TRBV12-3 or TRBV12-4 with TRBJ2-5; 11 bases agree with TRBD2. The CDR3 extends over 14 amino acids. With V trimmed by 4 bases and J by 7 bases, 5 bases remained unmatched. In DNA form, the CDR3 reads TGTGCCAGCAGTTCCCTAGCGGGGGGCTTGACCCAGTACTTC. Protein product: CASSSLAGGLTQYF.

This clonotype was seen more than once but under ten times. CDR3 DNA: TGTGCCAGGCAGACTCGATCCCCGGGGCAAAGCTCCTACGAGCAGTACGTC. Translation: CARQTRSPGQSSYEQYV. The J gene is TRBJ2-7, the V gene TRBV27; D is possibly TRBD1 or TRBD2 (5 bases each). There are 17 residues in the CDR3. Trimming took 9 bases from V and 0 from J, leaving 24 bases between them. Germline values: CDR1 MNHEY, CDR2 SMNVEV (reference sequence).

The sample holds a few counts of this clonotype. The chain couples TRBV5-8 to TRBJ2-5, with D perhaps given as TRBD1 or TRBD2 (5 bases each). From germline, CDR1 is SGHTS and CDR2 YDEGEE. There are 15 residues in the CDR3. V was clipped by 2 bases and J by 0 bases, with 11 bases between them. The CDR3 is CASSFRGVYQETQYF. For the CDR3, the DNA is TGTGCCAGCAGCTTCCGAGGGGTCTACCAAGAGACCCAGTACTTC. Supplemented by reference TRBV5-8 and TRBJ2-5, the full variable domain reads EAGVTQSPTHLIKTRGQQATLRCSPISGHTSVYWYQQALGLGLQFLLWYDEGEERNRGNFPPRFSGRQFPNYSSELNVNALELEDSALYLCASSFRGVYQETQYFGPGTRLLVL.

This clonotype has just a few counts. The rearrangement links TRBV6-1 to TRBJ2-1; D could derive from TRBD1 or TRBD2 (5 bases each). CDR1 and CDR2 from the germline V gene are MNHNS and SASEGT. This CDR3 comprises 13 residues. V was shortened by 2 bases and J by 8 bases, with 10 bases between the two germline ends. Here the CDR3 reads CASSEQRGYEQFF. CDR3 nucleotides: TGTGCCAGCAGTGAACAGAGGGGATATGAGCAGTTCTTC.

The genes are TRBV20-1 and TRBJ1-5; 8 bases map to TRBD1. This CDR3 has 15 amino acids. Germline values: CDR1 DFQATT, CDR2 SNEGSKA (reference sequence). Trimming at V came to 5 bases and at J to 2 bases, leaving 8 bases not matched to a gene. The CDR3 DNA is TGCAGTGCTTTGGGACAGGTCCGAGGCAATCAGCCCCAGCATTTT. Translating it yields CSALGQVRGNQPQHF.

The CDR3 spells CASSFSGYIGNTIYF. The CDR3 DNA is TGTGCCAGCAGCTTCTCCGGCTATATTGGAAACACCATATATTTT. The gene calls are TRBV7-9 and TRBJ1-3; D remains ambiguous. Trimming took 3 bases from V and 3 from J, leaving 12 bases between them. The CDR3 sequence is 15 residues long. In germline, CDR1 is SEHNR, CDR2 FQNEAQ (reference sequence).

The chain uses TRBV7-2 and TRBJ1-3, with D hard to call. Trimming removed 0 bases from V and 4 bases from J, with 10 bases in between. The CDR3 totals 15 residues. Germline assignment: CDR1 SGHTA and CDR2 FQGNSA. CDR3: CASSLATISGNTIYF. CDR3 DNA: TGTGCCAGCAGCTTAGCAACTATATCCGGAAACACCATATATTTT.

Ten or more counts support this clonotype. The rearrangement uses TRBV7-8 and TRBJ1-3, with TRBD1 matching 7 bases. The ends lost 1 base at V and 0 bases at J; junction bases unmatched: 6. This CDR3 spans 17 amino acids. Germline lookup yields CDR1 SGHVS and CDR2 FQNEAQ. The CDR3 protein is CASSLVGGASSGNTIYF. The CDR3 region has the DNA TGTGCCAGCAGCTTAGTAGGGGGCGCCAGCTCTGGAAACACCATATATTTT.

The sample holds many counts of this clonotype. The chain carries TRBV29-1 and TRBJ2-6, with 7 bases matching TRBD1. Germline CDR1 reads SQVTM; CDR2 reads ANQGSEA. Germline trimming cut 7 bases from V and 2 bases from J; bases unmatched to any gene: 11. The CDR3 contains 16 residues. The CDR3 sequence is CSAQTGQAAGANVLTF. For the CDR3, the DNA is TGCAGCGCTCAAACCGGACAGGCGGCTGGGGCCAACGTCCTGACTTTC. Using reference TRBV29-1 and TRBJ2-6 for the parts outside the CDR3, the full variable domain is SAVISQKPSRDICQRGTSLTIQCQVDSQVTMMFWYRQQPGQSLTLIATANQGSEATYESGFVIDKFPISRPNLTFSTLTVSNMSPEDSSIYLCSAQTGQAAGANVLTFGAGSRLTVL.

This clonotype appeared a few times. The CDR3 bases are TGTGCCAGCAGCTCTAGCGGGGGGGCCTTCAATGAGCAGTTCTTC. Translation: CASSSSGGAFNEQFF. The chain recombines TRBV7-3 with TRBJ2-1; 12 bases align to TRBD2. CDR3 length: 15 amino acids. Trimming took 4 bases from V and 6 from J; bases not matched to a gene: 4. In germline, CDR1 is SGHTA, CDR2 FQGTGA.

The V and J genes are TRBV7-2 and TRBJ1-3; TRBD1 might be the D (5 bases). Per germline, CDR1 SGHTA and CDR2 FQGNSA. The CDR3 consists of 16 residues. Trimming left V 10 bases short and J 4 bases short, with 23 bases between. DNA for the CDR3: TGTGCCACCACTGCCGGTAGGACCCAGGGAGGAAACACCATATATTTT. Translating it yields CATTAGRTQGGNTIYF.

Ten or more counts support this clonotype. This rearrangement joins TRBV29-1 to TRBJ2-4; D is unclear. CDR1 and CDR2 from the germline V gene are SQVTM and ANQGSEA. This CDR3 has 12 amino acids. V was shortened by 7 bases and J by 9 bases, with 16 bases between the two germline ends. As DNA, the CDR3 is TGCAGCGCCGTGCGAGGTTCGGGCATTCAGTACTTC. Its translation: CSAVRGSGIQYF.

The chain combines TRBV11-2 with TRBJ1-4, with no clear D. V lost 5 bases and J lost 6, with 13 bases in between. The CDR3 consists of 14 residues. Per germline, CDR1 SGHAT and CDR2 FQNNGV. CDR3 sequence reads: CASSGRTPDEKLFF. The CDR3 DNA reads TGTGCCAGCAGCGGACGGACTCCAGATGAAAAACTGTTTTTT.

The sample holds a few counts of this clonotype. This chain links TRBV5-1 with TRBJ1-2; possibly TRBD1 for D (5 bases). Germline lookup yields CDR1 SGHRS and CDR2 YFSETQ. With 4 bases removed from V and 7 bases from J, the gap between germline ends came to 17 bases. This CDR3 contains 14 residues. The CDR3 DNA reads TGCGCCAGCAGCCTCCGGGGAGAGGGGCTTGGCTACACCTTC. Encoded protein: CASSLRGEGLGYTF.

In its sample, this clonotype was seen a few times. The V call is TRBV4-3, the J call TRBJ1-1; TRBD1 might be the D (5 bases). CDR1 LGHNA and CDR2 YSLEER come from the germline V gene. The length of the CDR3 is 14 residues. Trimming removed 3 bases from V and 7 bases from J, with 15 bases in between. CDR3 in amino acids: CASSHTDRTVEAFF. CDR3 bases: TGCGCCAGCAGCCATACAGACAGAACAGTTGAAGCTTTCTTT.

V and J are TRBV15 and TRBJ1-3; 7 bases fit TRBD1. Trimming took 5 bases from V and 3 from J; bases not matched to a gene: 4. The CDR3 extends over 14 amino acids. CDR1 and CDR2 from the germline V gene are LNHNV and YYDKDF (reference sequence). Written as DNA, the CDR3 is TGTGCCACCAGCGGGGACAGCTTTGGAAACACCATATATTTT. Encoded protein: CATSGDSFGNTIYF.